This T cell receptor (beta chain) was captured by sequencing in a study of OX40 agonist ivuxolimab in advanced cancers. Study information: Participants averaged about 60 years of age (range roughly 23 to 80) and were around 83% male. Findings and limits, study-wide: Partial responders at 0.1-3.0 mg/kg had among the lowest clonal expansion.

Clones were sequenced by immunoSEQ multiplex PCR, and TCRdb holds only the in-frame ones, with some missing. This sample has 70,000 or so clones, with 88% found just once. With respect to this clone: Its antigen remains unknown.

Losses at the gene ends were 1 base for V and 1 base for J; bases not matched to a gene: 8. The CDR3 extends over 17 amino acids. Germline values: CDR1 LGHNA, CDR2 YNFKEQ. The starting material was CD4+ or CD8+ T cells sorted from blood, obtained in a trial of the OX40 agonist ivuxolimab. The sequence came from an adult with an advanced solid tumor such as melanoma, head and neck, liver or kidney cancer. The chain employs TRBV4-2 and TRBJ2-5; the match to TRBD1 covers 8 bases. CDR3 sequence reads: CASSQGTGPTPQETQYF. CDR3 nucleotide sequence: TGTGCCAGCAGCCAAGGGACAGGGCCTACACCCCAAGAGACCCAGTACTTC.